This paragraph covers one T cell receptor beta chain sequence. The table came from immunoSEQ multiplex PCR; TCRdb's copy has only in-frame clones and leaves some out. The table shows 60,000 to 70,000 clones, with around 90% occurring only once. This entry belongs to a study of T cell changes during pregnancy in multiple sclerosis. Germline CDR1 MDHEN, CDR2 SYDVKM. The V end was cut by 4 bases, the J end by 4 bases, with 10 bases between. This CDR3 region has 13 residues. The receptor comes from a female donor in good health, enrolled as a control in a pregnancy study. Sequencing was performed on peripheral blood, taken in the third trimester of pregnancy. The V gene is TRBV28, the J gene TRBJ1-1, with a tentative D call TRBD1 (5 bases). Written as DNA, the CDR3 is TGTGCCAGCAGTTGGGGGGGGGTCACTGAAGCTTTCTTT. It is translated as CASSWGGVTEAFF.